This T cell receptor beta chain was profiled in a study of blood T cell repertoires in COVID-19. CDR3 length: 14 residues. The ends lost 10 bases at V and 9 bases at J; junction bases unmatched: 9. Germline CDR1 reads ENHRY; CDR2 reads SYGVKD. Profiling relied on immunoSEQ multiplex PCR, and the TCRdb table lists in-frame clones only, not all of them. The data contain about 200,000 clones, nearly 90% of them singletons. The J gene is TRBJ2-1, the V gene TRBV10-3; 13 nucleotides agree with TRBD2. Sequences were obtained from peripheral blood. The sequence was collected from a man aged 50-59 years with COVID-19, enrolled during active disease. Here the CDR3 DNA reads TGTGCCACGGATACTAGCGGGAGGGAGGGTGAGCAGTTCTTC. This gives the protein CATDTSGREGEQFF.